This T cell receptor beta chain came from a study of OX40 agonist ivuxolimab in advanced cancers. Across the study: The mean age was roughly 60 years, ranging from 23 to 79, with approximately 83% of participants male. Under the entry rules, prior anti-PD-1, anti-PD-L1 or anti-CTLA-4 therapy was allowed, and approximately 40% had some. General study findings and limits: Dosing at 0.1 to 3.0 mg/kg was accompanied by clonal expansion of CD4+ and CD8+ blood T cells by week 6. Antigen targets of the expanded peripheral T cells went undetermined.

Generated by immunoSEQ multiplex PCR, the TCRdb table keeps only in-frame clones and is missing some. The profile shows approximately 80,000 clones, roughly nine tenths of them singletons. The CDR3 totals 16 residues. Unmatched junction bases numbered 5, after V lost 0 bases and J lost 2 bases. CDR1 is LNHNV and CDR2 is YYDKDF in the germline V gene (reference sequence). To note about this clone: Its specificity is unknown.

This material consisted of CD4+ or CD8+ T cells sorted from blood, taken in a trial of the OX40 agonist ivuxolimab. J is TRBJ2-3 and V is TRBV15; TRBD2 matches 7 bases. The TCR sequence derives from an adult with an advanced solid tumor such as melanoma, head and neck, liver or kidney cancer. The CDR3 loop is CATSREGRAATDTQYF. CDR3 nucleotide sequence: TGTGCCACCAGCAGAGAGGGGAGGGCCGCCACAGATACGCAGTATTTT.